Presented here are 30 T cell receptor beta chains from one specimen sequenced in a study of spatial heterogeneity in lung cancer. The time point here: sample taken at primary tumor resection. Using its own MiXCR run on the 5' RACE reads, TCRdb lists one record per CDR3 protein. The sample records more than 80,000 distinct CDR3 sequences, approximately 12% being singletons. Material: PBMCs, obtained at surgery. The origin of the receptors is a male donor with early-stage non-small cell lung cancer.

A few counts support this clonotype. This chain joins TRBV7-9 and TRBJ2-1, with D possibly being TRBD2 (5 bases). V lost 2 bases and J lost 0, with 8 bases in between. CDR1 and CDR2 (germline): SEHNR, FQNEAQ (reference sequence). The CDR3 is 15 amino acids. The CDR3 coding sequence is TGTGCCAGCAGCTTAAGAGGGAGCTCCTACAATGAGCAGTTCTTC. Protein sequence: CASSLRGSSYNEQFF.

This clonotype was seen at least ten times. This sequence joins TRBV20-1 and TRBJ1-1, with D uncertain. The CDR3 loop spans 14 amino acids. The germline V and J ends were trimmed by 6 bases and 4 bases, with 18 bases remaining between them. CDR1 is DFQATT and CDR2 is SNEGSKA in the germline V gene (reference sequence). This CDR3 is CSASLRVPLTEAFF. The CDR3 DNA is TGCAGTGCGAGTTTAAGGGTCCCTCTCACTGAAGCTTTCTTT.

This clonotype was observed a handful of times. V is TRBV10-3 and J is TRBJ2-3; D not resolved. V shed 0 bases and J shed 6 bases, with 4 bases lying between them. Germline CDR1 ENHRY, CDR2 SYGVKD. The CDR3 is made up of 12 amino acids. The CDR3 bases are TGTGCCATCAGTGAGTCTGAGGATACGCAGTATTTT. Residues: CAISESEDTQYF.

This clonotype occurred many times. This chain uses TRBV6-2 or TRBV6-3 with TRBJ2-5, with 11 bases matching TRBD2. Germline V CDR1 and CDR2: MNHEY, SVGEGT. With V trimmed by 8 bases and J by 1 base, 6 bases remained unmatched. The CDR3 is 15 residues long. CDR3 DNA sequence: TGTGCCAGCCGCCTAGCGGGGGGCCTCCAAGAGACCCAGTACTTC. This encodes CASRLAGGLQETQYF.

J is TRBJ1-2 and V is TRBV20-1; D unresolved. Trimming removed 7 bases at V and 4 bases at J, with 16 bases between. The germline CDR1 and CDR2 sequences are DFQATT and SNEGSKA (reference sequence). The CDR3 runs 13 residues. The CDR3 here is CSGNPGRGYGYTF. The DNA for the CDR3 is TGCAGTGGTAACCCAGGACGCGGCTATGGCTACACCTTC.

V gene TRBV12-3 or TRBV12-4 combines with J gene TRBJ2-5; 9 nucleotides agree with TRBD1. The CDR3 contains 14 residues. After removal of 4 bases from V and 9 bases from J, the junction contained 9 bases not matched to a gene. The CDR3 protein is CASSYSGTGLPQYF. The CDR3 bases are TGTGCCAGCAGTTACTCCGGGACAGGGTTGCCCCAGTACTTC.

CDR3 protein: CASHGGETQYF. The DNA of the CDR3 is TGTGCCAGCCATGGAGGGGAGACCCAGTACTTC. The rearrangement joins TRBV7-9 to TRBJ2-5, with TRBD2 as a possible D gene (6 bases). The V end was cut by 8 bases, the J end by 5 bases, with 9 bases between. Germline loops: CDR1 SEHNR, CDR2 FQNEAQ (reference sequence). This CDR3 comprises 11 residues.

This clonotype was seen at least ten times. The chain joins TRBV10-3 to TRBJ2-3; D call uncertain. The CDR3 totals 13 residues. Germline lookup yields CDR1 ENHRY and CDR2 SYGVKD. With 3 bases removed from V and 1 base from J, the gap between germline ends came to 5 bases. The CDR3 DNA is TGTGCCATCAGTGAACCGGGCACAGATACGCAGTATTTT. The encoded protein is CAISEPGTDTQYF.

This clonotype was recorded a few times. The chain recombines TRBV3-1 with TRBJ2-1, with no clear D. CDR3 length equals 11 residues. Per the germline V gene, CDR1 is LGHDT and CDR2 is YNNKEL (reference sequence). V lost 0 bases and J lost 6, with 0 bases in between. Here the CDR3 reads CASSQDNEQFF. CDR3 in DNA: TGTGCCAGCAGCCAAGACAATGAGCAGTTCTTC.

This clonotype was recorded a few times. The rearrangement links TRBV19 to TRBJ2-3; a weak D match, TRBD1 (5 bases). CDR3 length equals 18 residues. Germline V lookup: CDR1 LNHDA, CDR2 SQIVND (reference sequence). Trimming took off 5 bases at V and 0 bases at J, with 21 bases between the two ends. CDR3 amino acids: CASSGSVQGTPSTDTQYF. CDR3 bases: TGTGCCAGTAGTGGGTCGGTCCAGGGCACACCCAGCACAGATACGCAGTATTTT.

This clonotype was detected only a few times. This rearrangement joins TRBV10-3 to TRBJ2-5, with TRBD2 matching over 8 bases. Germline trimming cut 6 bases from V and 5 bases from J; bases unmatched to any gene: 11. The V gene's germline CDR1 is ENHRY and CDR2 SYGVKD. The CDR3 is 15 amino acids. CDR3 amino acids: CAISGGDVGPETQYF. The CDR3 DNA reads TGTGCCATCAGCGGGGGGGACGTGGGCCCCGAGACCCAGTACTTC.

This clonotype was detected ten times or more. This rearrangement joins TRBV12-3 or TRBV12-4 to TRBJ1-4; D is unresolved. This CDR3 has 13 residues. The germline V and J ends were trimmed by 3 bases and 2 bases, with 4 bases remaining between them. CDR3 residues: CASSFATNEKLFF. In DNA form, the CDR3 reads TGTGCCAGCAGTTTCGCGACTAATGAAAAACTGTTTTTT.

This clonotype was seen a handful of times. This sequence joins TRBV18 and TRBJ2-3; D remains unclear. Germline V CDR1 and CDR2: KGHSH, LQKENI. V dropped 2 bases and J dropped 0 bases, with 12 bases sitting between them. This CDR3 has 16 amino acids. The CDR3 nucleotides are TGTGCCAGCTCACCAGTTTGGGCAGAGAGCACAGATACGCAGTATTTT. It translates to CASSPVWAESTDTQYF.

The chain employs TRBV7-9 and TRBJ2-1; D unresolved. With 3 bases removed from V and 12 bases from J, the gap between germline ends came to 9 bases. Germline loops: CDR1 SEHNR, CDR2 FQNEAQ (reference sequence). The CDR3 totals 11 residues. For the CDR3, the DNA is TGTGCCAGCAGCTTGTGGATGGGGCAGTTCTTC. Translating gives CASSLWMGQFF.

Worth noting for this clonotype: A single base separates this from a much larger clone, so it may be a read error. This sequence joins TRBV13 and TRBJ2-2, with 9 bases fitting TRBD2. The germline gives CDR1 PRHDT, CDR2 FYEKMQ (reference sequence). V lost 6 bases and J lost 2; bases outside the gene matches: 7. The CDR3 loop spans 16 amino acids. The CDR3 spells CASRQLAGNNTGELFF. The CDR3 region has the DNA TGTGCCAGCAGACAGCTAGCGGGGAATAACACCGGGGAGCTGTTTTTT.

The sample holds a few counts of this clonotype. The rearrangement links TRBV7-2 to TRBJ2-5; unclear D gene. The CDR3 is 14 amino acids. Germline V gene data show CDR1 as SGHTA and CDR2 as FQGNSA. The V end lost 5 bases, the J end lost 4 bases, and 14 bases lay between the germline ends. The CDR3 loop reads CASSPIYGRETQYF. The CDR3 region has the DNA TGTGCCAGCAGCCCCATCTACGGTAGAGAGACCCAGTACTTC.

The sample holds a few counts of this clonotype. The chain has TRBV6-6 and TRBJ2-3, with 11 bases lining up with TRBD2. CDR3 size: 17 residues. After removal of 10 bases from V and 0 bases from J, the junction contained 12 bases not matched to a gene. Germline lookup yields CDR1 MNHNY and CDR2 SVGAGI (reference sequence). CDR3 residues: CATYLAGGVASTDTQYF. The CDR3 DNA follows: TGTGCCACCTATCTAGCGGGGGGCGTCGCTAGCACAGATACGCAGTATTTT.

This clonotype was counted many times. CDR3 DNA sequence: TGCGCCAGCAGCCCCAGTGTCCGAGGGGACACCGGGGAGCTGTTTTTT. Protein: CASSPSVRGDTGELFF. The rearrangement joins TRBV5-1 to TRBJ2-2; D is possibly TRBD1 or TRBD2 (5 bases each). Per germline, CDR1 SGHRS and CDR2 YFSETQ. This CDR3 is 16 amino acids long. V gave up 4 bases and J gave up 3 bases, with 16 bases separating them.

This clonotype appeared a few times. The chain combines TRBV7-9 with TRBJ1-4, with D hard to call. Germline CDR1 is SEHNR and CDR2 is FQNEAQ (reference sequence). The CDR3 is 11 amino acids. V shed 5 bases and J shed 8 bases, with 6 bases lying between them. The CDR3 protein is CASSLSEKLFF. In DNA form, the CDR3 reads TGTGCCAGCAGCCTCAGCGAAAAACTGTTTTTT.

The CDR3 bases are TGTGCCAGCAGTCCTACTAGCGGGGGGGCCCACAATGAGCAGTTCTTC. The encoded protein is CASSPTSGGAHNEQFF. The genes are TRBV12-3 or TRBV12-4 and TRBJ2-1, with TRBD2 matching over 13 bases. The ends lost 5 bases at V and 5 bases at J; junction bases unmatched: 6. This CDR3 has 16 amino acids.

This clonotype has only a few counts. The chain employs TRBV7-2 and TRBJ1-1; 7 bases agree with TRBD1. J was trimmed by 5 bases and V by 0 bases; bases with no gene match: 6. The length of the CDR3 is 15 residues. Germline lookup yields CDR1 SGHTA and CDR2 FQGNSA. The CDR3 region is CASSLALQGLTEAFF. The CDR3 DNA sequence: TGTGCCAGCAGCTTAGCGCTACAGGGGTTGACTGAAGCTTTCTTT.

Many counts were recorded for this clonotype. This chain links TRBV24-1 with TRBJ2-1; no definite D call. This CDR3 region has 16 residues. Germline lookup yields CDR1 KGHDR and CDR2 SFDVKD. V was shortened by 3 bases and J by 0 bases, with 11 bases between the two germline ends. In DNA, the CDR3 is TGTGCCACCAGTGATAAGGGCGGTCCCTCCTACAATGAGCAGTTCTTC. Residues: CATSDKGGPSYNEQFF.

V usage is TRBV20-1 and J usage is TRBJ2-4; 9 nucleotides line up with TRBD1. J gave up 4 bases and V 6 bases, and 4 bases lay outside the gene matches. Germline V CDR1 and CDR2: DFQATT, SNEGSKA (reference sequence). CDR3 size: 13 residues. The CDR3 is CSARQGGKNIQYF. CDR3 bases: TGCAGTGCCAGACAGGGGGGAAAAAACATTCAGTACTTC.

The CDR3 nucleotides are TGTGCCAGCAGCTCTAAAATGATGGGGAGCTTCCCAGATACGCAGTATTTT. Translation: CASSSKMMGSFPDTQYF. V gene TRBV9 combines with J gene TRBJ2-3, with D maybe TRBD2 (5 bases). This CDR3 contains 17 residues. V was cut by 4 bases and J by 4 bases, with 22 bases left in between. The germline V gene has CDR1 SGDLS and CDR2 YYNGEE. Supplemented by reference TRBV9 and TRBJ2-3, the full variable domain reads DSGVTQTPKHLITATGQRVTLRCSPRSGDLSVYWYQQSLDQGLQFLIQYYNGEERAKGNILERFSAQQFPDLHSELNLSSLELGDSALYFCASSSKMMGSFPDTQYFGPGTRLTVL.

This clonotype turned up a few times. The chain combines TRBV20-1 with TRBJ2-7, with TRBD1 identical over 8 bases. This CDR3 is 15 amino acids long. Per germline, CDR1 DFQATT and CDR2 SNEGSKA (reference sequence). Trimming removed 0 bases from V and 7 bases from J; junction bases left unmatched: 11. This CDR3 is CSARDSDRGPWEQYF. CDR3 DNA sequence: TGCAGTGCTAGAGATTCTGACAGGGGCCCCTGGGAGCAGTACTTC.

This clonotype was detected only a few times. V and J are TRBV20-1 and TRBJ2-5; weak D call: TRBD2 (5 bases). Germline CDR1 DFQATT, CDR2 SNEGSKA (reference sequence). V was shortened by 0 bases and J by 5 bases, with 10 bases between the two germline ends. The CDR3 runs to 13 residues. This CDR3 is CSARDPGWETQYF. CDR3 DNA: TGCAGTGCTAGAGATCCGGGGTGGGAGACCCAGTACTTC.

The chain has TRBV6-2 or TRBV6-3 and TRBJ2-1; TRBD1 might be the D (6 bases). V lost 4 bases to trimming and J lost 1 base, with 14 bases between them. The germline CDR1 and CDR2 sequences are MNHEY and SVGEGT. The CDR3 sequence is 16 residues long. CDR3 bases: TGTGCCAGCAGTTCCCTCCGACAGGATTCCTACAATGAGCAGTTCTTC. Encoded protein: CASSSLRQDSYNEQFF.

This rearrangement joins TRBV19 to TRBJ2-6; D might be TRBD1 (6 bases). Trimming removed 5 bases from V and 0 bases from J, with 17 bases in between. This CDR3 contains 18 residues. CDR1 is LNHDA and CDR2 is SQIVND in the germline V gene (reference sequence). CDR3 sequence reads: CASSSSGVVTSGANVLTF. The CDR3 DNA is TGTGCCAGTAGTTCCTCAGGGGTCGTAACCTCTGGGGCCAACGTCCTGACTTTC.

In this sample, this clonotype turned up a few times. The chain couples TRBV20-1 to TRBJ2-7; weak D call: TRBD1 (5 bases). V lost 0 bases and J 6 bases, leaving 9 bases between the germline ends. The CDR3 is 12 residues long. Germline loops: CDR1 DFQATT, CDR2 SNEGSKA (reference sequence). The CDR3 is CSARDGHREQYF. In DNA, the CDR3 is TGCAGTGCTAGAGACGGACATCGCGAGCAGTACTTC.

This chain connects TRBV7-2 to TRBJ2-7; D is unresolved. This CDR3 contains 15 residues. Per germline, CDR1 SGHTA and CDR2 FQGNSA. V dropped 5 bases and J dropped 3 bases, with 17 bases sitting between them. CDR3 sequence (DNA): TGTGCCAGCAGCCCCCACCCCTCCGCGGACTACGAGCAGTACTTC. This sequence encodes CASSPHPSADYEQYF.